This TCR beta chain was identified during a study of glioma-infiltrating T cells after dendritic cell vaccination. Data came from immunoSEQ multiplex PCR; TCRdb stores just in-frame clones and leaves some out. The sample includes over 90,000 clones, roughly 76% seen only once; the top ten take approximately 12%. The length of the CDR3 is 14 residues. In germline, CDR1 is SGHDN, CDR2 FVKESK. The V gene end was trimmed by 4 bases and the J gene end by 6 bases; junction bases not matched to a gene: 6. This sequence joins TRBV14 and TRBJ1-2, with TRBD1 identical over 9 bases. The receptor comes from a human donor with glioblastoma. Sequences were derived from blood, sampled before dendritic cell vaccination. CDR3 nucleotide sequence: TGTGCCAGCAGCCTCTGGGACAGGGAGGATGGCTACACCTTC. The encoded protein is CASSLWDREDGYTF.